Sequencing of this T cell receptor beta chain was carried out in a study of T cells after yellow fever vaccination. Via MiXCR, TCRdb re-called the 5' RACE reads, giving one row per CDR3 protein. The top ten clones hold under 3% of a sample with some 160,000 distinct CDR3 sequences, around 7.3% of them seen once. Regarding the study as a whole: Clonotypes found in both CD4 and CD8 compartments made up a small share. Contamination by abundant bulk-population clonotypes could be present in FACS-sorted repertoires. The booster saw the reappearance of most primary-vaccination clones (approximately 97% CD4, 80% to 90% CD8).

As for this clonotype: What it binds is unknown.

The sample consisted of CD4+ T cells sorted from PBMCs, taken less than 6 days after the first yellow fever vaccination. The sequence was collected from a man between 18 and 29 years old who received the YFV17D yellow fever vaccine.

Written as DNA, the CDR3 is TGTGCCAGCAGCCCTAGGGCGGGGGCACGGGATAGCAATCAGCCCCAGCATTTT. Translated, it gives CASSPRAGARDSNQPQHF. This rearrangement joins TRBV11-2 to TRBJ1-5; possibly TRBD1 for D (6 bases). This CDR3 is built from 18 residues. V was cut by 5 bases and J by 0 bases, with 20 bases left in between. Germline V gene data show CDR1 as SGHAT and CDR2 as FQNNGV. Full variable domain (missing parts from reference TRBV11-2 and TRBJ1-5): EAGVAQSPRYKIIEKRQSVAFWCNPISGHATLYWYQQILGQGPKLLIQFQNNGVVDDSQLPKDRFSAERLKGVDSTLKIQPAKLEDSAVYLCASSPRAGARDSNQPQHFGDGTRLSIL.